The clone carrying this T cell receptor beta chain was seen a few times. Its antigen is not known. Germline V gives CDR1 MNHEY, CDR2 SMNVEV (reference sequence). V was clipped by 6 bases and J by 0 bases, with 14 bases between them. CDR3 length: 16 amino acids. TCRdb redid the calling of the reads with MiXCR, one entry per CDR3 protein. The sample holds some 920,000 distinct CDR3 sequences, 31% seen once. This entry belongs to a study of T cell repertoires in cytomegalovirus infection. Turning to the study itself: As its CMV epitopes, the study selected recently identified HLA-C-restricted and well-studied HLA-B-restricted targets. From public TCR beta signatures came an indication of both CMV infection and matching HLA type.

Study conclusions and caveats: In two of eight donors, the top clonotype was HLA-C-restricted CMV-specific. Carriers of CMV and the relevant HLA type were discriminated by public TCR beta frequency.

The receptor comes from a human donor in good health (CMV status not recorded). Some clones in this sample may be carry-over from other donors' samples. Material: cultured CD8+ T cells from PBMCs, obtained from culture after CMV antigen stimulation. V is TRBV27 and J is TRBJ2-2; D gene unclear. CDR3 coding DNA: TGTGCCAGCAGCTCGACTCTCCGCGCGAACACCGGGGAGCTGTTTTTT. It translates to CASSSTLRANTGELFF.